Detailed here is one T cell receptor beta chain. CDR3 size: 15 residues. CDR1 SNHLY and CDR2 FYNNEI come from the germline V gene. Trimming stripped 2 bases from V and 4 bases from J, with 11 bases between. The entry originates in a study of shared T cell receptors in the human thymus. Method: immunoSEQ multiplex PCR; TCRdb's copy keeps in-frame clones and lacks some. The repertoire holds fewer than 700,000 clones, with approximately 90% as singletons. These data were also reused for a study on human thymus T cells.

This sequence joins TRBV2 and TRBJ1-4; a weak D match, TRBD1 (5 bases). The sequenced sample consisted of thymocytes. This receptor was identified in a boy under two years old with a congenital heart defect. The CDR3 loop reads CASSEWTLHNEKLFF. The DNA of the CDR3 is TGTGCCAGCAGTGAATGGACACTCCATAATGAAAAACTGTTTTTT.